Each of the 9 T cell receptor beta chains below was sequenced from the same sample in a study of OX40 agonist ivuxolimab in advanced cancers. Clones were sequenced by immunoSEQ multiplex PCR, and TCRdb holds only the in-frame ones, with some missing. The sample has over 45,000 clones, just over 85% seen once. The sequencing used CD4+ or CD8+ T cells sorted from blood, collected in a trial of the OX40 agonist ivuxolimab. These receptors came from an adult with an advanced solid tumor such as melanoma, head and neck, liver or kidney cancer.

CDR3 nucleotide sequence: TGTGCCAGCAGTTTGTCTTCGGGGGGCGCCCATCGAAGCTACACCTTC. Its translation is CASSLSSGGAHRSYTF. This rearrangement joins TRBV28 to TRBJ1-2; tentatively, D is TRBD1 (6 bases). This CDR3 comprises 16 residues. V lost 3 bases and J lost 9, with 23 bases in between. Germline V lookup: CDR1 MDHEN, CDR2 SYDVKM.

The chain has TRBV6-5 and TRBJ1-3; D is ambiguous. The CDR3 has 14 residues. CDR1 MNHEY and CDR2 SVGAGI come from the germline V gene. Trimming took off 0 bases at V and 11 bases at J, with 14 bases between the two ends. The CDR3 protein is CASSYSSQMGSIYF. CDR3 DNA sequence: TGTGCCAGCAGTTACTCTTCCCAAATGGGGTCCATATATTTT.

The J gene is TRBJ2-1, the V gene TRBV4-2, with 8 nucleotides matching TRBD2. With 0 bases clipped from V and 4 bases from J, the junction kept 2 bases outside the gene matches. The CDR3 consists of 15 residues. Germline CDR1 LGHNA, CDR2 YNFKEQ. As DNA, the CDR3 is TGTGCCAGCAGCCAAGAGCGGGGGGAATACAATGAGCAGTTCTTC. It translates to CASSQERGEYNEQFF.

As DNA, the CDR3 is TGTGCCAGCAGTTATAACAGGGGCACTGAAGCTTTCTTT. It encodes CASSYNRGTEAFF. The gene calls are TRBV6-6 and TRBJ1-1, with 7 bases fitting TRBD1. The V segment lost 3 bases and the J segment 4 bases; nucleotides outside the gene matches: 2. Germline loops: CDR1 MNHNY, CDR2 SVGAGI (reference sequence). CDR3 length equals 13 residues.

This chain links TRBV9 with TRBJ1-2; D gene unclear. This CDR3 has 16 residues. Germline V gene lookup returns CDR1 SGDLS and CDR2 YYNGEE. The V end lost 4 bases, the J end lost 4 bases, and 20 bases lay between the germline ends. The DNA of the CDR3 is TGTGCCAGCAGCTTCACCCCCGGAGACACTTCCTATGGCTACACCTTC. Its protein is CASSFTPGDTSYGYTF. The full variable domain, its missing parts supplied by reference TRBV9 and TRBJ1-2, is DSGVTQTPKHLITATGQRVTLRCSPRSGDLSVYWYQQSLDQGLQFLIQYYNGEERAKGNILERFSAQQFPDLHSELNLSSLELGDSALYFCASSFTPGDTSYGYTFGSGTRLTVV.

The rearrangement links TRBV30 to TRBJ2-3, with 11 bases matching TRBD2. V was clipped by 2 bases and J by 6 bases; unmatched bases: 13. CDR1 GTSNPN and CDR2 SVGIG come from the germline V gene (reference sequence). The CDR3 spans 17 residues. The CDR3 loop reads CAWSLTVAGGPLDTQYF. CDR3 DNA: TGTGCCTGGAGTCTAACAGTAGCGGGAGGGCCATTGGATACGCAGTATTTT. Full variable domain (remainder filled in from reference TRBV30 and TRBJ2-3): SQTIHQWPATLVQPVGSPLSLECTVEGTSNPNLYWYRQAAGRGLQLLFYSVGIGQISSEVPQNLSASRPQDRQFILSSKKLLLSDSGFYLCAWSLTVAGGPLDTQYFGPGTRLTVL.

V gene TRBV19 combines with J gene TRBJ2-1; TRBD2 aligns across 10 bases. This CDR3 region has 14 residues. Germline CDR1 and CDR2: LNHDA and SQIVND (reference sequence). V shed 7 bases, J shed 8 bases, and the junction held 8 bases outside the gene matches. Written as DNA, the CDR3 is TGTGCCAGTACTCTAGCGGGGGTAGAGGATGAGCAGTTCTTC. This encodes CASTLAGVEDEQFF.

This clone was seen a few times. The genes are TRBV7-6 and TRBJ1-3, with D hard to call. CDR1 and CDR2 from the germline V gene are SGHVS and FNYEAQ. The CDR3 sequence is 15 residues long. V was trimmed by 1 base and J by 4 bases, leaving 11 bases between them. CDR3: CASSLGSELGNTIYF. CDR3 DNA: TGTGCCAGCAGCTTAGGTTCGGAACTCGGAAACACCATATATTTT.

This clone was detected only a few times. The genes are TRBV27 and TRBJ2-7, with D unresolved. The CDR3 runs to 13 residues. V was cut by 2 bases and J by 0 bases, with 5 bases left in between. Germline values: CDR1 MNHEY, CDR2 SMNVEV (reference sequence). CDR3 region: CASSLGPSYEQYF. The CDR3 DNA reads TGTGCCAGCAGTTTAGGGCCCTCCTACGAGCAGTACTTC.